These T cell receptor beta chains were read from a single sample in a study of shared clonotypes between healthy human individuals. Produced via immunoSEQ multiplex PCR; TCRdb's table is partial and in-frame only. This table holds 2,500,000 or so clones, 85% to 95% found once. The sample consisted of naive CD4+ T cells sorted from blood. The receptors shown here come from a man younger than 30 in good health. Each CDR3 is given with its conserved first and last residue. Each record gives: clone size, J gene, D gene, V gene, CDR3 DNA, CDR3 protein. D genes are given only for firm matches. Size tells how often a clone was seen (once, few, many) or the class of an expanded clone, and some rows leave it out.

clone_size: .
j_call: TRBJ1-2
d_call: TRBD1
v_call: TRBV2
cdr3_nt: TGTGCCAGCAGATTACAGGGGGCTGACTATGGCTACACCTTC
cdr3_aa: CASRLQGADYGYTF

clone_size: .
j_call: TRBJ2-7
d_call: .
v_call: TRBV6-1
cdr3_nt: TGTGCCAGCAGGGGAACTGGTACCCTTATTAACGAGCAGTACTTC
cdr3_aa: CASRGTGTLINEQYF

clone_size: .
j_call: TRBJ1-1
d_call: .
v_call: TRBV5-4
cdr3_nt: TGTGCCAGCAGCTTGGGAGGAGGGACTGAAGCTTTCTTT
cdr3_aa: CASSLGGGTEAFF

clone_size: few
j_call: TRBJ1-5
d_call: .
v_call: TRBV4-2
cdr3_nt: TGTGCCAGCAGCCAAGACAGGGGACAGCCCCAGCATTTT
cdr3_aa: CASSQDRGQPQHF

clone_size: .
j_call: TRBJ1-6
d_call: .
v_call: TRBV19
cdr3_nt: TGTGCCAGTAGTACCGGACGGATTTATAATTCACCCCTCCACTTT
cdr3_aa: CASSTGRIYNSPLHF

clone_size: .
j_call: TRBJ2-1
d_call: .
v_call: TRBV5-4
cdr3_nt: TGTGCCAGCAGCCTGGACTCACCTACCTACAATGAGCAGTTCTTC
cdr3_aa: CASSLDSPTYNEQFF

clone_size: .
j_call: TRBJ1-1
d_call: TRBD1
v_call: TRBV5-4
cdr3_nt: TGTGCCAGCAGCTCCACTGACAGGGCCGGGGCTTTCTTT
cdr3_aa: CASSSTDRAGAFF

clone_size: .
j_call: TRBJ1-2
d_call: TRBD1
v_call: TRBV7-9
cdr3_nt: TGTGCCAGCAGCTCCAACAGGGGGGCCGGATATGGCTACACCTTC
cdr3_aa: CASSSNRGAGYGYTF

clone_size: .
j_call: TRBJ2-1
d_call: TRBD2
v_call: TRBV19
cdr3_nt: TGTGCCAGTAGTGGGGGACTAGTCTATGAGCAGTTCTTC
cdr3_aa: CASSGGLVYEQFF

clone_size: .
j_call: TRBJ1-2
d_call: .
v_call: TRBV5-1
cdr3_nt: TGCGCCAGCAGCGTGATGGGACTGGGAGGTGACTATGGCTACACCTTC
cdr3_aa: CASSVMGLGGDYGYTF

clone_size: .
j_call: TRBJ1-1
d_call: .
v_call: TRBV29-1
cdr3_nt: TGCAGCGTTGCGACAAAAACTGCGCTCACTGAAGCTTTCTTT
cdr3_aa: CSVATKTALTEAFF

clone_size: .
j_call: TRBJ2-5
d_call: .
v_call: TRBV30
cdr3_nt: TGTGCCTCCTCGAGGAGCCCGCAAGAGACCCAGTACTTC
cdr3_aa: CASSRSPQETQYF

clone_size: few
j_call: TRBJ1-1
d_call: .
v_call: TRBV25-1
cdr3_nt: TGTGCCAGCAGTTGGCAGGTCAACACTGAAGCTTTCTTT
cdr3_aa: CASSWQVNTEAFF

clone_size: .
j_call: TRBJ2-5
d_call: TRBD1
v_call: TRBV19
cdr3_nt: TGTGCCAGTACCCCCGGGACAGGTCAAGAGACCCAGTACTTC
cdr3_aa: CASTPGTGQETQYF

clone_size: .
j_call: TRBJ1-4
d_call: .
v_call: TRBV5-1
cdr3_nt: TGCGCCAGCAGCTTGGCCTGGGGCGGAAATAATGAAAAACTGTTTTTT
cdr3_aa: CASSLAWGGNNEKLFF

clone_size: .
j_call: TRBJ2-5
d_call: .
v_call: TRBV5-1
cdr3_nt: TGCGCCAGCAGCTCTACACCAAGTAAGCAAGAGACCCAGTACTTC
cdr3_aa: CASSSTPSKQETQYF

clone_size: .
j_call: TRBJ2-2
d_call: .
v_call: TRBV5-1
cdr3_nt: TGCGCCAGCAGCTTGGCTGTGGGCAGGAACACCGGGGAGCTGTTTTTT
cdr3_aa: CASSLAVGRNTGELFF

clone_size: once
j_call: TRBJ1-2
d_call: .
v_call: TRBV2
cdr3_nt: TGTGCCAGCAGTCAGGAGGGGTATGGCTACACCTTC
cdr3_aa: CASSQEGYGYTF

clone_size: .
j_call: TRBJ2-1
d_call: .
v_call: TRBV5-5
cdr3_nt: TGTGCCAGCAGCCCCCGTCTCGTCAATGAGCAGTTCTTC
cdr3_aa: CASSPRLVNEQFF

clone_size: .
j_call: TRBJ2-1
d_call: .
v_call: TRBV5-6
cdr3_nt: TGTGCCAGCAGCCGTTCCGGCCCTATTTACAATGAGCAGTTCTTC
cdr3_aa: CASSRSGPIYNEQFF

clone_size: .
j_call: TRBJ2-7
d_call: .
v_call: TRBV6-5
cdr3_nt: TGTGCCAGCAGTTTTCAGGAGTCCTACGAGCAGTACTTC
cdr3_aa: CASSFQESYEQYF

clone_size: .
j_call: TRBJ1-2
d_call: .
v_call: TRBV28
cdr3_nt: TGTGCCAGCAGTTTATTAGCAGGCTATGGCTACACCTTC
cdr3_aa: CASSLLAGYGYTF

clone_size: .
j_call: TRBJ2-7
d_call: .
v_call: TRBV7-4
cdr3_nt: TGTGCCAGCAGCATAGCCGGGCCCCTCGGCGGCTCCTACGAGCAGTACTTC
cdr3_aa: CASSIAGPLGGSYEQYF

clone_size: .
j_call: TRBJ2-2
d_call: TRBD1
v_call: TRBV10-2
cdr3_nt: TGCGCCAGCAACGGACAGGGGACCGGGGAGCTGTTTTTT
cdr3_aa: CASNGQGTGELFF

clone_size: .
j_call: TRBJ2-7
d_call: .
v_call: TRBV15
cdr3_nt: TGTGCCACCAGCAGAGGTGGGACACACTACGAGCAGTACTTC
cdr3_aa: CATSRGGTHYEQYF

clone_size: .
j_call: TRBJ1-6
d_call: .
v_call: TRBV30
cdr3_nt: TGTGCCTGGAGTGGCGCCCCCGGTTCACCCCTCCACTTT
cdr3_aa: CAWSGAPGSPLHF

clone_size: .
j_call: TRBJ2-7
d_call: .
v_call: TRBV6-5
cdr3_nt: TGTGCCAGCAGTTACGGCGTTCAGGGCTACGAGCAGTACTTC
cdr3_aa: CASSYGVQGYEQYF

clone_size: .
j_call: TRBJ2-2
d_call: .
v_call: TRBV7-2
cdr3_nt: TGTGCCAGCAGCTTAGGGCGGGCGTCGGGGACCGGGGAGCTGTTTTTT
cdr3_aa: CASSLGRASGTGELFF

clone_size: .
j_call: TRBJ1-5
d_call: .
v_call: TRBV19
cdr3_nt: TGTGCCACTACTGACAGGCGCAATCAGCCCCAGCATTTT
cdr3_aa: CATTDRRNQPQHF

clone_size: few
j_call: TRBJ1-1
d_call: .
v_call: TRBV6-6
cdr3_nt: TGTGCCAGCAAGGTGCTGAACACTGAAGCTTTCTTT
cdr3_aa: CASKVLNTEAFF

clone_size: .
j_call: TRBJ2-5
d_call: TRBD1
v_call: TRBV5-1
cdr3_nt: TGCGCCAGCAGCTTGGATCCGACAGGGGGTGGCAAGTACTTC
cdr3_aa: CASSLDPTGGGKYF